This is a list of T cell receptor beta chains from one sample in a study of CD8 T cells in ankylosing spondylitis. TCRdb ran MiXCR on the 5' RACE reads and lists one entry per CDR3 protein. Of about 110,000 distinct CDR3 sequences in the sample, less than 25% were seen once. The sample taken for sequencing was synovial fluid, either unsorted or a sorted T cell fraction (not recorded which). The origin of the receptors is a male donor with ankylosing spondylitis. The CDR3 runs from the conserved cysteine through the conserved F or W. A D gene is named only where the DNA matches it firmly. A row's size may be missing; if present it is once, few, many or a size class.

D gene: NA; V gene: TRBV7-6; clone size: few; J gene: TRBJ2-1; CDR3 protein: CASSPTTYEQFF; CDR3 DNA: TGTGCCAGCAGCCCTACTACGTATGAGCAGTTCTTC
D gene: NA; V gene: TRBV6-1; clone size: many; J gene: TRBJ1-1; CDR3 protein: CASSRQNTEAFF; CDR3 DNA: TGTGCCAGCAGTCGACAGAACACTGAAGCTTTCTTT
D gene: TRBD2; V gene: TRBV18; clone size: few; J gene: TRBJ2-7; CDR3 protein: CASSLGLAGGTEQYF; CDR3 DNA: TGTGCCAGCTCGCTGGGACTAGCGGGAGGAACCGAGCAGTACTTC
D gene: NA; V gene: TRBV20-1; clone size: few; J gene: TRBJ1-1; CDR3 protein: CSALPGRGPAEAFF; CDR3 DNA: TGCAGTGCTCTTCCCGGAAGGGGACCAGCTGAAGCTTTCTTT
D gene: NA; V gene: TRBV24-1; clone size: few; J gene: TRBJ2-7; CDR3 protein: CATSDQGTYEQYF; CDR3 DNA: TGTGCCACCAGTGACCAGGGAACCTACGAGCAGTACTTC
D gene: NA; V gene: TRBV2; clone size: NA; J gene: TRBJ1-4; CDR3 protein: CASSVTGWDPNEKLFF; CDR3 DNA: TGTGCCAGCAGTGTTACAGGGTGGGATCCTAATGAAAAACTGTTTTTT
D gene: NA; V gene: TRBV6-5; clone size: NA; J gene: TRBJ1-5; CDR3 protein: CASTGTTSNQPQHF; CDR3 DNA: TGTGCCAGCACGGGGACAACAAGCAATCAGCCCCAGCATTTT
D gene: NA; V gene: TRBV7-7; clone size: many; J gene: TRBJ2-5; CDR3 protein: CASSLDSGDQETQYF; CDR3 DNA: TGTGCCAGCAGCTTAGATTCGGGGGACCAAGAGACCCAGTACTTC
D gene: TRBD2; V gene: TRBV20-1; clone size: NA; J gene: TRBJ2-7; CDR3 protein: CSASRGTSGRRPFYEQYF; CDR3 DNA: TGCAGTGCTAGTAGGGGGACTAGCGGGAGACGACCGTTCTACGAGCAGTACTTC
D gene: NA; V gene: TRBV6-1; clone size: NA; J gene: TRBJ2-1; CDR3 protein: CASSPYGSGYNEQFF; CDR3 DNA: TGTGCCAGCAGTCCCTACGGGAGCGGCTACAATGAGCAGTTCTTC
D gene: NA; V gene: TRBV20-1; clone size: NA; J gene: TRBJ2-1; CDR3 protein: CSARETVLPGYNEQFF; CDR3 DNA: TGCAGTGCTAGAGAGACCGTCCTGCCAGGCTACAATGAGCAGTTCTTC
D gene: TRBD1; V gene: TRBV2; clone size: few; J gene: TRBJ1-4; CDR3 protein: CASSIGQGGEKLFF; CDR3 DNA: TGTGCCAGCAGCATCGGACAGGGGGGTGAAAAACTGTTTTTT
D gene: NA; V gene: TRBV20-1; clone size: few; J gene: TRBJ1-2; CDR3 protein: CSALQEPYGYTF; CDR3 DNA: TGCAGTGCTTTACAGGAACCCTATGGCTACACCTTC
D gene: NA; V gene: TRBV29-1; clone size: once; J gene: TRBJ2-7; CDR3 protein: CSVELPGFWIGSSYEQYF; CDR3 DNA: TGCAGCGTTGAACTTCCGGGATTCTGGATAGGGTCATCCTACGAGCAGTACTTC
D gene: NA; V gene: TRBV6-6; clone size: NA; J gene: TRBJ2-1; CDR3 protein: CASTHGSNEQFF; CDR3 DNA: TGTGCCAGCACCCACGGAAGCAATGAGCAGTTCTTC
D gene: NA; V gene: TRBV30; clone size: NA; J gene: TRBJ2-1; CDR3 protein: CAWSVFQAVRYNEQFF; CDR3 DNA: TGTGCCTGGAGTGTTTTCCAGGCGGTAAGGTATAATGAGCAGTTCTTC
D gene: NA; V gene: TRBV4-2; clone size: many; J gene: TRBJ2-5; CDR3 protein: CASSQDSLQETQYF; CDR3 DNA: TGTGCCAGCAGCCAAGATTCTCTTCAAGAGACCCAGTACTTC
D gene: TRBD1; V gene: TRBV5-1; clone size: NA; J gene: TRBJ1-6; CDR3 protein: CASSLFALTGIGSPLHF; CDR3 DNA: TGCGCCAGCAGCCTTTTTGCCTTGACAGGGATTGGTTCACCCCTCCACTTT
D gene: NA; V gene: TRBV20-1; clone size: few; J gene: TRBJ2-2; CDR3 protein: CSARVRTGELFF; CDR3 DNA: TGCAGTGCTAGAGTCAGAACCGGGGAGCTGTTTTTT
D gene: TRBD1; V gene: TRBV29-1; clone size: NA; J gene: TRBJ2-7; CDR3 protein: CSAEETGKSYEQYF; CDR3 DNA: TGCAGCGCTGAAGAGACAGGGAAATCCTACGAGCAGTACTTC
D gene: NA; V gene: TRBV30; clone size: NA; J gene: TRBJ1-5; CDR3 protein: CAWSTPLGPQHF; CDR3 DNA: TGTGCCTGGAGTACTCCGTTGGGGCCCCAGCATTTT
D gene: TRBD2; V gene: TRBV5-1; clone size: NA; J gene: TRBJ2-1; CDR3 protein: CASTTSGTYNEQFF; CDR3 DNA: TGCGCCAGCACTACTAGCGGGACCTACAATGAGCAGTTCTTC
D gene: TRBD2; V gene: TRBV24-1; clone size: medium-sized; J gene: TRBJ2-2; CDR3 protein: CATSPGGTRNTGELFF; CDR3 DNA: TGTGCCACCAGTCCCGGTGGGACTAGAAACACCGGGGAGCTGTTTTTT
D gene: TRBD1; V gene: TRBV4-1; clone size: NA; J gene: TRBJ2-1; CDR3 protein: CASTRDRGDNEQFF; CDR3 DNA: TGCGCCAGCACACGGGACAGGGGAGATAATGAGCAGTTCTTC
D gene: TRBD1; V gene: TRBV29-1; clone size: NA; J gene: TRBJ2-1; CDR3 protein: CSVGTGAYNEQFF; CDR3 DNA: TGCAGCGTAGGGACAGGGGCCTACAATGAGCAGTTCTTC
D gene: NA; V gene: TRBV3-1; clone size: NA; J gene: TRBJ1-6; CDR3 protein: CASSPWGSPLHF; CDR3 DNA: TGTGCCAGCAGCCCTTGGGGTTCACCCCTCCACTTT
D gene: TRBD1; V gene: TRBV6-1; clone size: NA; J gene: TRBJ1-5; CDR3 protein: CASSPLGTGGKGVNQPQHF; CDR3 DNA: TGTGCCAGCAGTCCTTTGGGGACAGGGGGCAAGGGCGTCAATCAGCCCCAGCATTTT
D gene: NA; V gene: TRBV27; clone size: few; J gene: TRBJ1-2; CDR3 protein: CASSLGGGANGYTF; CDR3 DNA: TGTGCCAGCAGTTTAGGGGGGGGGGCGAATGGCTACACCTTC
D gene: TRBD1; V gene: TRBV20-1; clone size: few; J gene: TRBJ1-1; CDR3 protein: CSGTGGVNTEAFF; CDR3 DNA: TGCAGTGGGACAGGGGGCGTAAACACTGAAGCTTTCTTT
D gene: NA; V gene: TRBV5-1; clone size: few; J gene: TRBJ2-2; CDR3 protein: CASNRGANTGELFF; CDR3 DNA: TGCGCCAGCAACAGAGGGGCGAACACCGGGGAGCTGTTTTTT
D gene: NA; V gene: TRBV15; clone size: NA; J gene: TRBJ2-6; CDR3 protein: CATSRWRPSSSGANVLTF; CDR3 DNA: TGTGCCACCAGCAGATGGAGGCCCTCGAGCTCTGGGGCCAACGTCCTGACTTTC
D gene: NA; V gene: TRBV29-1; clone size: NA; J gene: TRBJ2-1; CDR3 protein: CSVDRDISYNEQFF; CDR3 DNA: TGCAGCGTTGATAGGGATATCTCCTACAATGAGCAGTTCTTC
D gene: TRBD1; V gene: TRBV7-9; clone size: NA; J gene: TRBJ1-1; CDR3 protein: CASSPGTGNEEAFF; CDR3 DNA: TGTGCCAGCAGCCCCGGGACAGGGAACGAAGAAGCTTTCTTT
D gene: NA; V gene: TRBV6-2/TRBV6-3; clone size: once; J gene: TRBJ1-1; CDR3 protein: CASSWGGRETEAFF; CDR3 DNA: TGTGCCAGCAGTTGGGGCGGACGGGAGACTGAAGCTTTCTTT
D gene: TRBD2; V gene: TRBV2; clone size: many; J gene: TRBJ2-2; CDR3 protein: CASKYASGRLTGELFF; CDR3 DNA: TGTGCCAGCAAGTACGCTAGCGGGAGGCTCACCGGGGAGCTGTTTTTT
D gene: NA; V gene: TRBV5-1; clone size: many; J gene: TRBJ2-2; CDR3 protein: CASSFLGDGELFF; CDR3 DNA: TGCGCCAGCAGCTTCTTGGGAGACGGGGAGCTGTTTTTT
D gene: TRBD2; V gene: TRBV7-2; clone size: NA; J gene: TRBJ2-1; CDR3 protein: CASSFRLAGYNEQFF; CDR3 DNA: TGTGCCAGCAGCTTCCGACTAGCGGGTTACAATGAGCAGTTCTTC
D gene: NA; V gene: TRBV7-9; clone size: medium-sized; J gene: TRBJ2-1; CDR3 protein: CASSLNVRDLTGNEQFF; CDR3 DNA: TGTGCCAGCAGCTTAAATGTCCGAGACTTAACTGGGAATGAGCAGTTCTTC
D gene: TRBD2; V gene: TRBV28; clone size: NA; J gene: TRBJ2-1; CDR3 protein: CASSLGTSVYNEQFF; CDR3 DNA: TGTGCCAGCAGTTTGGGGACTAGCGTATACAATGAGCAGTTCTTC
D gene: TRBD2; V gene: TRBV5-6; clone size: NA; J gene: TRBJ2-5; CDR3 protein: CASSSVGGGETQYF; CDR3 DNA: TGTGCCAGCAGCTCCGTCGGGGGGGGAGAGACCCAGTACTTC
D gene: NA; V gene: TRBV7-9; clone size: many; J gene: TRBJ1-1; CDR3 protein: CASSLGGWEGAFF; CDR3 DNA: TGTGCCAGCAGCTTAGGCGGGTGGGAAGGGGCTTTCTTT
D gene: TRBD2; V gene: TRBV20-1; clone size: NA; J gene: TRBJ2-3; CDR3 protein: CRVAGTSTDTQYF; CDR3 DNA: TGCAGGGTAGCGGGGACAAGCACAGATACGCAGTATTTT
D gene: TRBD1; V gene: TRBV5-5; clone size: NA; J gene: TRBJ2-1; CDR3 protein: CASSVDRGRSNEQFF; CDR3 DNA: TGTGCCAGCAGCGTGGACAGGGGGAGGTCCAATGAGCAGTTCTTC
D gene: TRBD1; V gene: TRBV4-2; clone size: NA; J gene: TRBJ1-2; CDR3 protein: CASSLGTGGHGYTF; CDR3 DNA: TGTGCCAGCAGCCTAGGGACAGGGGGACATGGCTACACCTTC
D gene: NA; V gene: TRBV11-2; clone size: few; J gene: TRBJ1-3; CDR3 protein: CASSPSVGKEVDF; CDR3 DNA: TGTGCCAGCAGCCCATCCGTAGGGAAAGAGGTGGACTTT
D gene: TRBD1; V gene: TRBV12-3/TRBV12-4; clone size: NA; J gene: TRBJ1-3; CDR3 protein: CASSFFSGTGTGNTIYF; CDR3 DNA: TGTGCCAGCAGTTTCTTTTCCGGGACAGGAACTGGAAACACCATATATTTT
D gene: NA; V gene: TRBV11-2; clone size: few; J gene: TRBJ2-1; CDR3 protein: CASSVDTANEQFF; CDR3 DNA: TGTGCCAGCAGCGTGGACACAGCCAATGAGCAGTTCTTC
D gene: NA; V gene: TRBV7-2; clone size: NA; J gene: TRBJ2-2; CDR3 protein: CASSPRGGGNTGELFF; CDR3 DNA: TGTGCCAGCAGCCCCCGTGGGGGGGGCAACACCGGGGAGCTGTTTTTT
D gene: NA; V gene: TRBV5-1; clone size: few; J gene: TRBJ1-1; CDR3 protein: CASSLDRSNTEAFF; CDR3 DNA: TGCGCCAGCAGCTTAGACAGGAGTAACACTGAAGCTTTCTTT
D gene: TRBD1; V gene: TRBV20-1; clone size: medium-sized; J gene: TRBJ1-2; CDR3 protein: CSASSGTGLPGTF; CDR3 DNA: TGCAGTGCTAGTTCCGGGACAGGGCTTCCGGGGACCTTC
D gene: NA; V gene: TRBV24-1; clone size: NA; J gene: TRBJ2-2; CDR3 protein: CATSPGSNTGELFF; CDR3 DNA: TGTGCCACCAGTCCAGGGAGCAACACCGGGGAGCTGTTTTTT
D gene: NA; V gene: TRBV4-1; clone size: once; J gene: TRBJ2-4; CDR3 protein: CASSQDGLGANIQYF; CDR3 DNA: TGCGCCAGCAGCCAAGATGGGTTGGGGGCGAACATTCAGTACTTC
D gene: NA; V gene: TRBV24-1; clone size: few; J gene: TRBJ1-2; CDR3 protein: CATSDPRKGHGYTF; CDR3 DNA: TGTGCCACCAGTGACCCAAGGAAGGGTCATGGCTACACCTTC